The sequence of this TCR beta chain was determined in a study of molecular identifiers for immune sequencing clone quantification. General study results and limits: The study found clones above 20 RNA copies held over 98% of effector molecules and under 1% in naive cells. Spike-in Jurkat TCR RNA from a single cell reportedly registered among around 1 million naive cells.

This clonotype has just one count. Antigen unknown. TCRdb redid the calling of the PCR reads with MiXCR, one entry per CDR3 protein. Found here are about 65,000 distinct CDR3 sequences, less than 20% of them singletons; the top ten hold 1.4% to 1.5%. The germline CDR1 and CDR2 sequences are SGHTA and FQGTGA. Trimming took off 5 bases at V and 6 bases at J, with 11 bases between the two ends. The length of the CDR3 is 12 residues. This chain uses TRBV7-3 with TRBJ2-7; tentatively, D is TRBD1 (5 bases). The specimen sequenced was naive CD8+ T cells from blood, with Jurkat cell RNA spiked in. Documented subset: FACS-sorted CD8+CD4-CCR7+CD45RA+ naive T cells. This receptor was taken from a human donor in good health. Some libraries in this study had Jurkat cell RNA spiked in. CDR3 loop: CASSPLTGEQYF. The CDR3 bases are TGTGCCAGCAGCCCCCTCACAGGCGAGCAGTACTTC.